This T cell receptor (beta chain) is drawn from a study of T cells expressing NK-cell markers. Study as a whole: The TCR beta repertoires originated in sorted CD3+CD56+NKG2C+, CD3+CD56+NKG2C- and CD3+CD56-NKG2C+ T cells. Seven sequenced donors out of eight were HCMV-seropositive, one seronegative.

With respect to this clonotype: The antigen is unknown.

TCRdb re-analyzed the 5' RACE reads; it lists each CDR3 protein once, without DNA. This repertoire includes 400,000 to 450,000 distinct CDR3 sequences. The CDR3 is made up of 15 amino acids. Per germline, CDR1 LNHDA and CDR2 SQIVND (reference sequence). Regarding the study as a whole: Dominant NKG2C+ clonotypes in a handful of donors made up roughly 1.0-7.0% of CD8+ T cells. The same clonotypes also predominated in the CD3+CD56-NKG2C+ fraction of several donors.

The sample was blood T cells: a sorted CD56 or NKG2C T cell subset, CD4+ or CD8+ T cells, or bulk PBMC T cells (not recorded which). This TCR was recovered from a woman aged 18-69 years in good health. The gene calls are TRBV19 and TRBJ2-7; TCRdb outputs TRBD1, but without DNA this stays unchecked. CDR3 protein: CASSIVGGGFYEQYF.